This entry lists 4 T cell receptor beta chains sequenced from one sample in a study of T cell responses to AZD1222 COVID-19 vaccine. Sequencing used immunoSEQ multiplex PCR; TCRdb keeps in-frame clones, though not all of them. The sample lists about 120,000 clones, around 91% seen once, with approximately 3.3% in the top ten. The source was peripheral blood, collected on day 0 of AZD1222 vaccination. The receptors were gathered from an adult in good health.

CDR3 nucleotide sequence: TGTGCCATCAGACCCTCTTTACTCGTAGGTAGCTATGGCTACACCTTC. Its translation is CAIRPSLLVGSYGYTF. The chain has TRBV10-3 and TRBJ1-2; no definite D call. Germline V gene data show CDR1 as ENHRY and CDR2 as SYGVKD. Deletions cut 6 bases from V and 4 bases from J, with 21 bases between. The CDR3 is 16 residues long.

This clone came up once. The CDR3 loop reads CASSVAGLAGQETQYF. As DNA, the CDR3 is TGTGCCAGTAGTGTGGCGGGGCTAGCGGGGCAAGAGACCCAGTACTTC. J is TRBJ2-5 and V is TRBV19; TRBD2 aligns across 9 bases. The V gene's germline CDR1 is LNHDA and CDR2 SQIVND (reference sequence). This CDR3 region has 16 residues. The V and J ends lost 5 bases and 2 bases, in that order; junction bases with no gene match: 9.

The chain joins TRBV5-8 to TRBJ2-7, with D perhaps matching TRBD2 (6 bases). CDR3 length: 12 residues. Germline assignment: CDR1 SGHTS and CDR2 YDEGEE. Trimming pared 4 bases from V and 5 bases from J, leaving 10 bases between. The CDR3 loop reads CASSLSGDEQYF. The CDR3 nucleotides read TGTGCCAGCAGCCTCTCGGGGGACGAGCAGTACTTC.

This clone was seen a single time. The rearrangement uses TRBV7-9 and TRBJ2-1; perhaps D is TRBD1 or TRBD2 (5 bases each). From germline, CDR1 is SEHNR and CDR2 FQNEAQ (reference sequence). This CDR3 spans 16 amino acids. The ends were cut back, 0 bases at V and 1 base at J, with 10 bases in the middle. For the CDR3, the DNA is TGTGCCAGCAGCTTAGCCCCGGGACCATCCTACAATGAGCAGTTCTTC. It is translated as CASSLAPGPSYNEQFF.